This T cell receptor beta chain was captured by sequencing in a study of blood T cell repertoires in COVID-19. About the study: PBMCs, B-cell-depleted T cells, or T cells provided the cDNA or gDNA that made up the material.

The method was immunoSEQ multiplex PCR; TCRdb's version includes in-frame clones alone and lacks a portion of them. The sample consists of about 100,000 clones, 86% of them appearing once. Germline assignment: CDR1 SNHLY and CDR2 FYNNEI. There are 15 residues in the CDR3. V lost 3 bases and J 7 bases, leaving 13 bases between the germline ends. In Cohort 3, a recovered donor had either two negative PCRs, clearance, or symptom resolution. Sequencing was done on a sample of PBMCs or T cells enriched from blood (not recorded which). The source of this sequence is a woman aged 45 to 65 who had recovered from COVID-19. V usage is TRBV2 and J usage is TRBJ1-6; D gene uncertain. CDR3 region: CASSEREVRNSPLHF. The CDR3, as DNA: TGTGCCAGCAGTGAGAGGGAGGTTAGGAATTCACCCCTCCACTTT.